This TCR beta chain came from a study of T cell clones after liver transplantation. Study-level information: Patients counted as tolerant after at least one year off all immunosuppression, enzymes not exceeding twice normal. Samples came pre-transplant, pre-randomization before withdrawal, and post-randomization after withdrawal ended.

The CDR3 length is 16 residues. Germline assignment: CDR1 MNHEY and CDR2 SVGAGI. V was pared by 2 bases and J by 1 base, with 6 bases of the junction left unmatched. Only in-frame clones appear in the TCRdb table, and some are missing; sequencing was by immunoSEQ multiplex PCR. The sample shows just over 80,000 clones, roughly four fifths of them seen only once. V is TRBV6-5 and J is TRBJ1-1; 8 nucleotides line up with TRBD1. Sequenced material: CD4+ T cells from blood, taken around 42 months after liver transplant. The receptor's source is a human patient who received a liver transplant. Some T cells may trace back to the graft donor. For the CDR3, the DNA is TGTGCCAGCAGTTACACTGGGACAGGTTCGAACACTGAAGCTTTCTTT. Encoded protein: CASSYTGTGSNTEAFF.